These T cell receptor beta chains were read from a single sample in a study of radiotherapy plus CTLA-4 blockade in lung cancer. TCRdb's table, derived via immunoSEQ multiplex PCR, lists solely in-frame clones and lacks some. The sample holds roughly 68,000 clones, 78% seen once. The source was peripheral blood, collected from a patient treated with radiotherapy plus ipilimumab. All receptors derive from a human donor with non-small cell lung cancer who had a complete response to radiotherapy plus ipilimumab. Both conserved end residues are part of each CDR3. The D gene is left open where the match is weak. The size field is filled for only some rows; it gives once, few, many or a size class.

j_call cdr3_length d_call v_call clone_size cdr3_nt cdr3_aa
TRBJ2-5 15 NA TRBV10-1 NA TGCGCCAGCAGTGATTCGGGGGTTAACCAAGAGACCCAGTACTTC CASSDSGVNQETQYF
TRBJ1-2 14 NA TRBV29-1 NA TGCAGCGCCTCAAATCAAGGAGGGCGATATGGCTACACCTTC CSASNQGGRYGYTF
TRBJ2-2 14 NA TRBV27 NA TGTGCCAGCAGTGCGTACACCGACACCGGGGAGCTGTTTTTT CASSAYTDTGELFF
TRBJ2-7 15 NA TRBV6-1 NA TGTGCCAGCAGTGACCCGGGACGGGGTGACTACGAGCAGTACTTC CASSDPGRGDYEQYF
TRBJ2-3 13 NA TRBV2 NA TGTGCCAGCAGTCCCAGAGGCACAGATACGCAGTATTTT CASSPRGTDTQYF
TRBJ1-2 14 NA TRBV5-6 NA TGTGCCAGCAGTTTCGAATCGTCACGATGGCCTCCCACCTTC CASSFESSRWPPTF
TRBJ2-1 14 NA TRBV15 NA TGTGCCACCAGCAGAGCGGGAGCTCGGAATGAGCAGTTCTTC CATSRAGARNEQFF
TRBJ2-1 15 TRBD2 TRBV6-1 once TGTGCCAGCAGTGCGGGACTAGCGGGATTCAATGAGCAGTTCTTC CASSAGLAGFNEQFF
TRBJ2-5 14 NA TRBV18 NA TGTGCCAGCTCACCCCCCGGGGTCGGGGAGACCCAGTACTTC CASSPPGVGETQYF
TRBJ1-5 14 NA TRBV19 NA TGTGCCAGTGGGGGTCTCCGGCCTCCCCAGCCCCAGCATTTT CASGGLRPPQPQHF
TRBJ1-5 15 TRBD1 TRBV6-6 once TGTGCCAGCACCGGCGGACAGGGGCTAAATCAGCCCCAGCATTTT CASTGGQGLNQPQHF
TRBJ2-1 16 NA TRBV6-4 NA TGTGCCAGCAGTTACAGGGCACAACTAATCCTCAATGAGCAGTTCTTC CASSYRAQLILNEQFF
TRBJ1-2 13 NA TRBV7-2 NA TGTGCCAGCAGCCGTCCCCCTAATGATGGCTACACCTTC CASSRPPNDGYTF
TRBJ2-2 14 NA TRBV7-2 NA TGTGCCAGCAGCTTAGGAGGCTCCACCGGGGAGCTGTTTTTT CASSLGGSTGELFF
TRBJ1-2 14 NA TRBV2 NA TGTGCCAGCAGGGACATAGTACAGTTCGATGGTTACACCTTC CASRDIVQFDGYTF
TRBJ1-5 16 NA TRBV6-5 NA TGTGCCAGCAGTCACTTGGATGGATTAAGCAATCAGCCCCAGCATTTT CASSHLDGLSNQPQHF
TRBJ2-5 14 NA TRBV5-1 NA TGCGCCAGCAGCTTGTTGTCACAGCAAGAGACCCAGTACTTC CASSLLSQQETQYF
TRBJ1-5 14 TRBD1 TRBV27 NA TGTGCCAGCAGTTCAGGGGGAGGCAATCAGCCCCAGCATTTT CASSSGGGNQPQHF
TRBJ2-3 15 TRBD2 TRBV27 NA TGTGCCAGCAGTTTATGGAGCGGGGGAACAGATACGCAGTATTTT CASSLWSGGTDTQYF
TRBJ2-1 12 NA TRBV9 NA TGTGCCAGCAGCCCCCTTGGTGATGAGCAGTTCTTC CASSPLGDEQFF
TRBJ1-2 13 TRBD1 TRBV4-3 NA TGCGCCAGCAGCGCCCAGGGGGGGTATGGCTACACCTTC CASSAQGGYGYTF
TRBJ2-1 16 TRBD2 TRBV4-1 NA TGCGCCAGCAGACATGCGCTAGCGGAGCCTCTCAATGAGCAGTTCTTC CASRHALAEPLNEQFF
TRBJ1-4 12 TRBD1 TRBV7-2 NA TGTGCCAGCAGCACCCGGACAGGGCAGCTGTTTTTT CASSTRTGQLFF
TRBJ1-3 14 NA TRBV6-5 few TGTGCCAGCACCGACAGCACTTCTGGAAACACCATATATTTT CASTDSTSGNTIYF
TRBJ1-5 13 NA TRBV30 NA TGTGCCTGGAGTGGGCACAGGGATCAGCCCCAGCATTTT CAWSGHRDQPQHF
TRBJ2-3 15 TRBD2 TRBV6-4 NA TGTGCCAGCAGTGACTCTAGCGGGGGCACAGATACGCAGTATTTT CASSDSSGGTDTQYF
TRBJ2-3 13 NA TRBV6-1 NA TGTGCCAGCACCCTAGGGGGGCCAGATACGCAGTATTTT CASTLGGPDTQYF
TRBJ2-1 16 TRBD2 TRBV7-9 medium-sized TGTGCCAGCAGCCCCCGGGAGGGGGAGTATGATGGTGAGCAGTTCTTC CASSPREGEYDGEQFF
TRBJ2-2 14 NA TRBV7-6 NA TGTGCCAGCAGCCGCAGGGAGAACACCGGGGAGCTGTTTTTT CASSRRENTGELFF
TRBJ1-5 13 NA TRBV28 few TGTGCCAGCAGCATAGGGGGAAATCAGCCCCAGCATTTT CASSIGGNQPQHF
TRBJ2-1 15 NA TRBV19 few TGTGCCAGTAGTATAGATTCGAGACAGTTCAATGAGCAGTTCTTC CASSIDSRQFNEQFF
TRBJ1-5 14 TRBD1 TRBV28 NA TGTGCCAGCAGGTTAGGACAGGCCCTGGGGCCCCAGCATTTT CASRLGQALGPQHF
TRBJ1-2 15 NA TRBV30 once TGTGCCTGGAGTGAAATGTCCCCCCTCGTATATGGCTACACCTTC CAWSEMSPLVYGYTF
TRBJ2-2 13 NA TRBV11-2 NA TGTGCCAGCAGCTTGATCGGAACCGGGGAGCTGTTTTTT CASSLIGTGELFF
TRBJ1-4 13 NA TRBV15 NA TGTGCCACGGCGCCCACATATAATGAAAAACTGTTTTTT CATAPTYNEKLFF
TRBJ2-1 15 NA TRBV5-1 NA TGCGCCAGCAGCTTCGGGGCGAGCTCCTACAATGAGCAGTTCTTC CASSFGASSYNEQFF
TRBJ1-2 15 TRBD1 TRBV2 few TGTGCCAGCAGTGCCCGGGACAGGGGGCGGTATGGCTACACCTTC CASSARDRGRYGYTF
TRBJ2-3 13 NA TRBV7-2 NA TGTGCCAGCAGCTTTCATCCCACAGATACGCAGTATTTT CASSFHPTDTQYF
TRBJ1-2 13 NA TRBV10-2 NA TGCGCCAGCAGGCCAACAATGGACTATGGCTACACCTTC CASRPTMDYGYTF
TRBJ2-1 15 TRBD2 TRBV11-3 NA TGTGCCAGCAGCTTAGTCGGGGGGGCAGGGTGGCGGCAGTTCTTC CASSLVGGAGWRQFF
TRBJ2-2 17 TRBD2 TRBV13 NA TGTGCCAGCAGCTTCCGACTAGCGGGAGGGCCGGCCGGGGAGCTGTTTTTT CASSFRLAGGPAGELFF
TRBJ1-1 14 TRBD1 TRBV5-6 NA TGTGCCAGCAGCCCAAGACAGGGTAGAGGTGAAGCTTTCTTT CASSPRQGRGEAFF
TRBJ2-3 12 NA TRBV21-1 NA TGTGCCAGCAGCAAAGGGGCAGATACGCAGTATTTT CASSKGADTQYF
TRBJ1-2 16 TRBD1 TRBV19 few TGTGCCAGTAGTGCCACCCGGACAGGGGTGAACTATGGCTACACCTTC CASSATRTGVNYGYTF
TRBJ1-2 14 TRBD1 TRBV2 NA TGTGCCAGCAGTTCGACAGGGTCGGGCTCTGGCTACACCTTC CASSSTGSGSGYTF
TRBJ2-1 19 NA TRBV18 NA TGTGCCAGCTCACCACCGATTTTCGCAGGGCCCCTCTCCTACAATGAGCAGTTCTTC CASSPPIFAGPLSYNEQFF
TRBJ2-1 14 NA TRBV10-1 medium-sized TGCGCCAGCAGTGAAGACCCTGGGAACAATGAGCAGTTCTTC CASSEDPGNNEQFF